The T cell receptor beta chain under discussion was sequenced for a study of control samples from healthy donors and cancer patients. After removal of 7 bases from V and 8 bases from J, the junction contained 10 bases not matched to a gene. In germline, CDR1 is MNHNY, CDR2 SVGAGI (reference sequence). The CDR3 is 15 residues long. The table came from immunoSEQ multiplex PCR; TCRdb's copy has only in-frame clones and leaves some out. The table includes some 74,000 clones, less than 95% detected once. The V gene is TRBV6-6, the J gene TRBJ2-1; 11 bases align to TRBD1. The receptor's source is a woman in her thirties in good health. The specimen sequenced was blood. The CDR3 protein is CASKLGTGGLDEQFF. As DNA, the CDR3 is TGTGCCAGCAAACTAGGGACAGGGGGTCTGGATGAGCAGTTCTTC.